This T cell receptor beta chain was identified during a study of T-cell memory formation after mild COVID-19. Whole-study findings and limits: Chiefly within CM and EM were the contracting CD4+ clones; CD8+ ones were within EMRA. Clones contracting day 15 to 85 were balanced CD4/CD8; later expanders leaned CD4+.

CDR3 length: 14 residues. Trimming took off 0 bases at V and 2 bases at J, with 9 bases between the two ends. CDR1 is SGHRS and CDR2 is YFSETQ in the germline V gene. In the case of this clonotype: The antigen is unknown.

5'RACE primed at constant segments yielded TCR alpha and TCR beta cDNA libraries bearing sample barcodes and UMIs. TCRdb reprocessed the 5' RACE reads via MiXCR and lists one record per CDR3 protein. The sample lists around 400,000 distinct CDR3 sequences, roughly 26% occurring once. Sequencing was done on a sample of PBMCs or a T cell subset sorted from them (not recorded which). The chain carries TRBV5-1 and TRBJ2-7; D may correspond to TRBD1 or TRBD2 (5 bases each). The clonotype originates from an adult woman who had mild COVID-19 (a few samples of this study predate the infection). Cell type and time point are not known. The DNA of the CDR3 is TGCGCCAGCAGCTTGGGGGACCGTACCTACGAGCAGTACTTC. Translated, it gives CASSLGDRTYEQYF.